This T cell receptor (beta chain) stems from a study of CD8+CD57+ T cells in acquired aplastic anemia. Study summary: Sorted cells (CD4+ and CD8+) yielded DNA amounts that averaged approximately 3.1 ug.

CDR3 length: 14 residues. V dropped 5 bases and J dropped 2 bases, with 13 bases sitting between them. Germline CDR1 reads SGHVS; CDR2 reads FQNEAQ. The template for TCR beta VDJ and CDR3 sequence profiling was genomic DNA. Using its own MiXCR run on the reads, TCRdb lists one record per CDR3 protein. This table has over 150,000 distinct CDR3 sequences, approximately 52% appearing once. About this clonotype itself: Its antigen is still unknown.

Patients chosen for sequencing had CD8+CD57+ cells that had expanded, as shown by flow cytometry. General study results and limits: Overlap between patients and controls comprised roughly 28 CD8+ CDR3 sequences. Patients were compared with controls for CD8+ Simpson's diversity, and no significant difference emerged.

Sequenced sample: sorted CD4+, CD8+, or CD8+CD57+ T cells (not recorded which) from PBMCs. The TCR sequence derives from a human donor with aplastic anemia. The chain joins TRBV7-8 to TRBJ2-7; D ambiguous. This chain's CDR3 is CASSLKTVTYEQYF. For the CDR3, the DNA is TGTGCCAGCAGCCTGAAAACAGTTACCTACGAGCAGTACTTC.